The rows below give T cell receptor beta chains drawn from one sample of a study of neurological immune-mediated disorders. TCRdb used MiXCR to reprocess the 5' RACE reads, holding one entry per CDR3 protein. This table has about 44,000 distinct CDR3 sequences, roughly 6.3% appearing once. The sequencing sample was made of CD4+ T cells from blood. These receptors were collected from a woman in her 40s in good health. The CDR3 runs from the conserved cysteine through the conserved F or W. Fields, in order: V gene, clone size, D gene, J gene, CDR3 DNA, CDR3 protein. A D gene is named only where the DNA matches it firmly. Clone size is given for some rows only: seen once, a few or many times, or a class if the clone is expanded.

V gene: TRBV10-3; clone size: many; D gene: -; J gene: TRBJ1-1; CDR3 DNA: TGTGCCATCAGTGCCTCAGACGGGACGAACACTGAAGCTTTCTTT; CDR3 protein: CAISASDGTNTEAFF
V gene: TRBV20-1; clone size: many; D gene: -; J gene: TRBJ2-1; CDR3 DNA: TGCAGTGCTAGAGTTTTAGGACAAGCCTACAATGAGCAGTTCTTC; CDR3 protein: CSARVLGQAYNEQFF
V gene: TRBV7-2; clone size: many; D gene: TRBD2; J gene: TRBJ2-3; CDR3 DNA: TGTGCCAGCAGCTTATTAGGGAGACTAGCGGGAGTCGGGGCAGATACGCAGTATTTT; CDR3 protein: CASSLLGRLAGVGADTQYF
V gene: TRBV20-1; clone size: many; D gene: -; J gene: TRBJ1-5; CDR3 DNA: TGCAGTGCGCCCGCCGGGGGGGGTCTGAGGCCCCAGCATTTT; CDR3 protein: CSAPAGGGLRPQHF
V gene: TRBV20-1; clone size: many; D gene: -; J gene: TRBJ1-1; CDR3 DNA: TGCAGGGGTACGAGGAACACTGAAGCTTTCTTT; CDR3 protein: CRGTRNTEAFF
V gene: TRBV28; clone size: many; D gene: TRBD2; J gene: TRBJ2-2; CDR3 DNA: TGTGCCAGCGATACTAGCGGCCGCGGGGAGCTGTTTTTT; CDR3 protein: CASDTSGRGELFF
V gene: TRBV15; clone size: many; D gene: -; J gene: TRBJ2-5; CDR3 DNA: TGTGCCACCAGCAGAGCAGCAGGGTCAGAGACCCAGTACTTC; CDR3 protein: CATSRAAGSETQYF
V gene: TRBV7-2; clone size: many; D gene: -; J gene: TRBJ1-2; CDR3 DNA: TGTGCCAGCAGCTTAGTGGCTGGGAACAACTATGGCTACACCTTC; CDR3 protein: CASSLVAGNNYGYTF
V gene: TRBV28; clone size: -; D gene: -; J gene: TRBJ2-7; CDR3 DNA: TGTGCCAGCAGTTCATCTGGCGGGTGGGAAAGAAGCTTC; CDR3 protein: CASSSSGGWERSF
V gene: TRBV5-1; clone size: many; D gene: -; J gene: TRBJ1-4; CDR3 DNA: TGCGCCAGCAGCTCGGGGAAACCGGGCCAGGAAAAACTGTTTTTT; CDR3 protein: CASSSGKPGQEKLFF
V gene: TRBV5-1; clone size: many; D gene: -; J gene: TRBJ2-2; CDR3 DNA: TGCGCCAGCAGCTTGGCCTCGGGGATGAGGGTCGGGGAGCTGTTTTTT; CDR3 protein: CASSLASGMRVGELFF
V gene: TRBV20-1; clone size: many; D gene: TRBD2; J gene: TRBJ2-2; CDR3 DNA: TGCAGTGCTAGGGCTAGCGGGGACCACGGGGAGCTGTTTTTT; CDR3 protein: CSARASGDHGELFF
V gene: TRBV5-1; clone size: many; D gene: -; J gene: TRBJ1-5; CDR3 DNA: TGCGCCAGCAGCTTGGAGGGGTCGTCCTTTCAGCCCCAGCATTTT; CDR3 protein: CASSLEGSSFQPQHF
V gene: TRBV5-1; clone size: many; D gene: -; J gene: TRBJ2-5; CDR3 DNA: TGCGCCAGCAGATTGGACAGCCGGGGGCAGGAGACCCAGTACTTC; CDR3 protein: CASRLDSRGQETQYF
V gene: TRBV4-1; clone size: -; D gene: -; J gene: TRBJ2-1; CDR3 DNA: TGCGCCAGCAGCCAAGAGCGAGGCGAGCAGTTCTTC; CDR3 protein: CASSQERGEQFF
V gene: TRBV4-1; clone size: many; D gene: -; J gene: TRBJ1-5; CDR3 DNA: TGCGCCAGCAGCCAAGGCATGGGGGGCGCGGAGGGTCAGCCCCAGCATTTT; CDR3 protein: CASSQGMGGAEGQPQHF
V gene: TRBV15; clone size: many; D gene: TRBD2; J gene: TRBJ2-1; CDR3 DNA: TGTGCCACCAGCACTCGACTAGCGGGAGATAATGAGCAGTTCTTC; CDR3 protein: CATSTRLAGDNEQFF
V gene: TRBV11-2; clone size: many; D gene: -; J gene: TRBJ2-7; CDR3 DNA: TGTGCCAGCAGCTTACCACTGGGAGGGAGGGGGTACGAGCAGTACTTC; CDR3 protein: CASSLPLGGRGYEQYF
V gene: TRBV6-5; clone size: many; D gene: -; J gene: TRBJ1-2; CDR3 DNA: TGTGCCAGCAGTGAACGAGGCTCCGTGAACTATGGCTACACCTTC; CDR3 protein: CASSERGSVNYGYTF
V gene: TRBV6-4; clone size: medium-sized; D gene: TRBD1; J gene: TRBJ2-1; CDR3 DNA: TGTGCCAGCAGTGACGAGGCAGGGGGCTACAATGAGCAGTTCTTC; CDR3 protein: CASSDEAGGYNEQFF
V gene: TRBV11-2; clone size: few; D gene: -; J gene: TRBJ2-7; CDR3 DNA: TGTGCCAGCGCCGCCCAGCACTCCTACGAGCAGTACTTC; CDR3 protein: CASAAQHSYEQYF
V gene: TRBV5-1; clone size: many; D gene: -; J gene: TRBJ2-7; CDR3 DNA: TGCGCCAGCAGCTTGCAGTACGAGCAGTACTTC; CDR3 protein: CASSLQYEQYF
V gene: TRBV20-1; clone size: many; D gene: -; J gene: TRBJ2-5; CDR3 DNA: TGCAGTGCTAGCATCGGGGGCATGGAGACCCAGTACTTC; CDR3 protein: CSASIGGMETQYF
V gene: TRBV27; clone size: many; D gene: -; J gene: TRBJ2-5; CDR3 DNA: TGTGCCAGCAGTTTCGGGAGGGGGCGCAAAGGGCGGCAAGAGACCCAGTACTTC; CDR3 protein: CASSFGRGRKGRQETQYF
V gene: TRBV20-1; clone size: many; D gene: -; J gene: TRBJ2-5; CDR3 DNA: TGCAGTGCTAGACTACCCATTCAAGAGACCCAGTACTTC; CDR3 protein: CSARLPIQETQYF
V gene: TRBV5-6; clone size: many; D gene: -; J gene: TRBJ2-5; CDR3 DNA: TGTGCCAGCAGCTTGGGGTACCAAGAGACCCAGTACTTC; CDR3 protein: CASSLGYQETQYF
V gene: TRBV20-1; clone size: many; D gene: TRBD2; J gene: TRBJ2-2; CDR3 DNA: TGCAGTGCTAGAGGCCCCGTAGCGGGAGCGGCCGGGGAGCTGTTTTTT; CDR3 protein: CSARGPVAGAAGELFF
V gene: TRBV3-1; clone size: many; D gene: -; J gene: TRBJ2-1; CDR3 DNA: TGTGCCAGCAGCCAGAAAGGCTACAATGAGCAGTTCTTC; CDR3 protein: CASSQKGYNEQFF
V gene: TRBV6-5; clone size: many; D gene: TRBD2; J gene: TRBJ2-1; CDR3 DNA: TGTGCCAGCAGTTACTCGATTACTAGCGGGAGGGCCAAGTTCTTC; CDR3 protein: CASSYSITSGRAKFF
V gene: TRBV5-1; clone size: many; D gene: TRBD1; J gene: TRBJ2-7; CDR3 DNA: TGCGCCAGCAGCTTGGACAGGGGATCCTACGAGCAGTACTTC; CDR3 protein: CASSLDRGSYEQYF
V gene: TRBV5-6; clone size: many; D gene: TRBD1; J gene: TRBJ1-2; CDR3 DNA: TGTGCCAGCAGCGTCCGGGACAGCCGCCCCTCCTATGGCTACACCTTC; CDR3 protein: CASSVRDSRPSYGYTF
V gene: TRBV20-1; clone size: many; D gene: -; J gene: TRBJ2-1; CDR3 DNA: TGCAGTGGGGCAGCCTCCTACAATGAGCAGTTCTTC; CDR3 protein: CSGAASYNEQFF
V gene: TRBV5-1; clone size: many; D gene: TRBD1; J gene: TRBJ2-5; CDR3 DNA: TGCGCCAGCAGAACTACAGGGGATTACCCGCAAGAGACCCAGTACTTC; CDR3 protein: CASRTTGDYPQETQYF
V gene: TRBV28; clone size: many; D gene: -; J gene: TRBJ2-7; CDR3 DNA: TGTGCCAGCAGCCGTAACTACGAGCAGTACTTC; CDR3 protein: CASSRNYEQYF
V gene: TRBV28; clone size: many; D gene: -; J gene: TRBJ1-6; CDR3 DNA: TGTGCCAGCAGTGGGCGGTGGGGGACAAATTCACCCCTCCACTTT; CDR3 protein: CASSGRWGTNSPLHF
V gene: TRBV7-9; clone size: -; D gene: -; J gene: TRBJ2-5; CDR3 DNA: TGCGCCAGCCACCTAATAGCCCGCCGATCCGAAGAGACCCAGTACTTC; CDR3 protein: CASHLIARRSEETQYF
V gene: TRBV6-5; clone size: many; D gene: -; J gene: TRBJ2-7; CDR3 DNA: TGTGCCAGCAGTCTTGACCGCAGCTCCTACGAGCAGTACTTC; CDR3 protein: CASSLDRSSYEQYF
V gene: TRBV12-3/TRBV12-4; clone size: -; D gene: -; J gene: TRBJ2-2; CDR3 DNA: TGTGCCAGCAGACAGGGTCCCGGGGAGCTGTTTTTT; CDR3 protein: CASRQGPGELFF
V gene: TRBV3-1; clone size: many; D gene: -; J gene: TRBJ2-7; CDR3 DNA: TGTGCCAGCAGCCAACACGGGGACGAGCAGTACTTC; CDR3 protein: CASSQHGDEQYF
V gene: TRBV7-2; clone size: many; D gene: -; J gene: TRBJ2-7; CDR3 DNA: TGTGCCAGCAGGGACCGAACTAGCAATCGCGAGCAGTACTTC; CDR3 protein: CASRDRTSNREQYF
V gene: TRBV3-1; clone size: many; D gene: -; J gene: TRBJ2-2; CDR3 DNA: TGTGCCAGCAGCCAAGTTTGGAGTTCCGGGGAGCTGTTTTTT; CDR3 protein: CASSQVWSSGELFF
V gene: TRBV20-1; clone size: many; D gene: -; J gene: TRBJ2-3; CDR3 DNA: TGCAGTGCTAGAAAGCTAGGGTCAGATACGCAGTATTTT; CDR3 protein: CSARKLGSDTQYF
V gene: TRBV28; clone size: many; D gene: TRBD2; J gene: TRBJ2-3; CDR3 DNA: TGTGCCAGCAGTTTTGTAGTCGGGGGGGATACGCAGTATTTT; CDR3 protein: CASSFVVGGDTQYF
V gene: TRBV14; clone size: many; D gene: -; J gene: TRBJ2-1; CDR3 DNA: TGTGCCAGCAGCCCCCTTATAGGGATCGGGGAGCAGTTCTTC; CDR3 protein: CASSPLIGIGEQFF
V gene: TRBV29-1; clone size: many; D gene: -; J gene: TRBJ2-3; CDR3 DNA: TGCAGCGTTATGACCACAGATACGCAGTATTTT; CDR3 protein: CSVMTTDTQYF
V gene: TRBV20-1; clone size: -; D gene: -; J gene: TRBJ2-7; CDR3 DNA: TGCAGTGCTAGGTTTGGGCTAGCCGGCGAGCAGTACTTC; CDR3 protein: CSARFGLAGEQYF
V gene: TRBV29-1; clone size: -; D gene: -; J gene: TRBJ2-2; CDR3 DNA: TGCAGCGTTGGGGGCACCCCCGGCGGGGAGCTGTTTTTT; CDR3 protein: CSVGGTPGGELFF
V gene: TRBV12-3/TRBV12-4; clone size: many; D gene: -; J gene: TRBJ1-2; CDR3 DNA: TGTGCCAGCAGTACCCAGGGAAATGGCTACACCTTC; CDR3 protein: CASSTQGNGYTF
V gene: TRBV5-1; clone size: many; D gene: TRBD1; J gene: TRBJ2-7; CDR3 DNA: TGCGCCAGCAGCCACCTAGGACAGGGTAACTACGAGCAGTACTTC; CDR3 protein: CASSHLGQGNYEQYF
V gene: TRBV18; clone size: -; D gene: -; J gene: TRBJ1-1; CDR3 DNA: TGTGCCAGCTCACCGAGGGACATGGGCACTGAAGCTTTCTTT; CDR3 protein: CASSPRDMGTEAFF
V gene: TRBV28; clone size: many; D gene: -; J gene: TRBJ1-6; CDR3 DNA: TGTGCCAGCAGTTTGGCCAATTCACCCCTCCACTTT; CDR3 protein: CASSLANSPLHF
V gene: TRBV20-1; clone size: many; D gene: -; J gene: TRBJ1-5; CDR3 DNA: TGCAGTGCTAGAGTGGCCGTCGGGTCTAGCAATCAGCCCCAGCATTTT; CDR3 protein: CSARVAVGSSNQPQHF
V gene: TRBV11-2; clone size: many; D gene: -; J gene: TRBJ1-3; CDR3 DNA: TGTGCCAGCAGCCGACGGACCTTTGGAAACACCATATATTTT; CDR3 protein: CASSRRTFGNTIYF
V gene: TRBV20-1; clone size: many; D gene: TRBD1; J gene: TRBJ2-5; CDR3 DNA: TGCAGTGCTAGAGGGACCGGGACAGGGGGGTTCGCGTCCCAGTACTTC; CDR3 protein: CSARGTGTGGFASQYF
V gene: TRBV24-1; clone size: many; D gene: TRBD2; J gene: TRBJ2-1; CDR3 DNA: TGTGCCACCCGGGCTAGCGGGAGGTATGAGCAGTTCTTC; CDR3 protein: CATRASGRYEQFF
V gene: TRBV12-3/TRBV12-4; clone size: many; D gene: TRBD1; J gene: TRBJ1-5; CDR3 DNA: TGTGCCAGCAGCCCTAGACAGGGGGTAGGCAATCAGCCCCAGCATTTT; CDR3 protein: CASSPRQGVGNQPQHF
V gene: TRBV10-3; clone size: few; D gene: -; J gene: TRBJ1-1; CDR3 DNA: TGTGCCATCAGTGAGTCTCTAGCACTGGAAGCTTTCTTT; CDR3 protein: CAISESLALEAFF
V gene: TRBV5-1; clone size: many; D gene: -; J gene: TRBJ1-1; CDR3 DNA: TGCGCCAGCAGCTTGGCCTGGACAGTTAACACTGAAGCTTTCTTT; CDR3 protein: CASSLAWTVNTEAFF
V gene: TRBV20-1; clone size: many; D gene: TRBD1; J gene: TRBJ1-5; CDR3 DNA: TGCAGTGCTAGCGCGAGACAGGGGATACGACAACAGCCCCAGCATTTT; CDR3 protein: CSASARQGIRQQPQHF